The 20 T cell receptor beta chains below come from one sample, sequenced in a study of blood T cell repertoires in COVID-19. Data came from immunoSEQ multiplex PCR; TCRdb stores just in-frame clones and leaves some out. This table holds over 70,000 clones, over 80% found once. Source material: peripheral blood. Receptor source: a man older than 75 with acute or convalescent COVID-19.

The chain uses TRBV13 and TRBJ1-6; a possible D gene is TRBD1 (6 bases). CDR3 length equals 17 residues. Looked up from germline, CDR1 is PRHDT and CDR2 is FYEKMQ (reference sequence). V lost 5 bases and J lost 5, with 19 bases in between. In DNA, the CDR3 is TGTGCCAGCAGCGTTTACATTACAGGGCCAGATAATTCACCCCTCCACTTT. It encodes CASSVYITGPDNSPLHF.

The table lists this clone with a few counts. This chain uses TRBV7-8 with TRBJ2-7; 12 bases map to TRBD2. V shed 2 bases, J shed 0 bases, and the junction held 2 bases outside the gene matches. CDR1 is SGHVS and CDR2 is FQNEAQ in the germline V gene. The CDR3 loop spans 16 amino acids. The CDR3 coding sequence is TGTGCCAGCAGCTTAATACTAGCGGGGGGCTCCTACGAGCAGTACTTC. Protein product: CASSLILAGGSYEQYF. Combining the CDR3 with reference TRBV7-8 and TRBJ2-7 gives the whole variable domain GAGVSQSPRYKVAKRGQDVALRCDPISGHVSLFWYQQALGQGPEFLTYFQNEAQLDKSGLPSDRFFAERPEGSVSTLKIQRTQQEDSAVYLCASSLILAGGSYEQYFGPGTRLTVT.

The chain recombines TRBV28 with TRBJ2-7, with TRBD1 matching 9 bases. The junction had 9 bases not matched to a gene; V was cut back by 3 bases and J by 6 bases. Germline CDR1 and CDR2: MDHEN and SYDVKM. The CDR3 covers 15 residues. This CDR3 is CASSFTTGGIGEQYF. CDR3 nucleotide sequence: TGTGCCAGCAGTTTTACGACAGGGGGGATCGGCGAGCAGTACTTC.

The chain joins TRBV2 to TRBJ1-2; D call uncertain. CDR3 length equals 12 residues. Germline values: CDR1 SNHLY, CDR2 FYNNEI. V was pared by 3 bases and J by 8 bases, with 10 bases between. The CDR3 region has the DNA TGTGCCAGCAGTGAGATAGGGAGCGGCTACACCTTC. Translated: CASSEIGSGYTF.

CDR3 sequence (DNA): TGTGCCACCTACACCGGGACTAGCGGGAGGAGTGAGCAGTTCTTC. It codes for CATYTGTSGRSEQFF. The chain employs TRBV2 and TRBJ2-1, with 15 bases that match TRBD2. Germline values: CDR1 SNHLY, CDR2 FYNNEI. V lost 10 bases, J lost 9 bases, and 10 bases stayed unmatched. The CDR3 consists of 15 residues. Based on the CDR3 plus reference TRBV2 and TRBJ2-1, the full variable domain is EPEVTQTPSHQVTQMGQEVILRCVPISNHLYFYWYRQILGQKVEFLVSFYNNEISEKSEIFDDQFSVERPDGSNFTLKIRSTKLEDSAMYFCATYTGTSGRSEQFFGPGTRLTVL.

This chain connects TRBV7-8 to TRBJ1-1; D possibly corresponds to TRBD1 (5 bases). The CDR3 is 13 amino acids. The germline V and J ends were trimmed by 2 bases and 4 bases, with 8 bases remaining between them. Germline assignment: CDR1 SGHVS and CDR2 FQNEAQ. CDR3 DNA sequence: TGTGCCAGCAGCTTAAGGAGGGGCACTGAAGCTTTCTTT. It translates to CASSLRRGTEAFF.

The genes are TRBV6-2 or TRBV6-3 and TRBJ1-6; no clear D. V was cut by 6 bases and J by 7 bases, with 10 bases left in between. This CDR3 region has 13 residues. Germline V CDR1 and CDR2: MNHEY, SVGEGT. The CDR3 loop is CASSRSENSPLHF. In nucleotides, the CDR3 is TGTGCCAGCAGCCGGTCAGAAAATTCACCCCTCCACTTT.

The chain is built from TRBV7-9 and TRBJ1-1, with D hard to call. Trimming left V 1 base short and J 1 base short, with 10 bases between. The CDR3 is made up of 15 amino acids. Germline V gene data show CDR1 as SEHNR and CDR2 as FQNEAQ (reference sequence). The CDR3 reads CASSLVFNPNTEAFF. The CDR3 DNA reads TGTGCCAGCAGCTTAGTTTTTAATCCGAACACTGAAGCTTTCTTT.

The chain joins TRBV7-2 to TRBJ1-2, with 7 bases matching TRBD1. V lost 2 bases and J lost 2; bases outside the gene matches: 5. The germline gives CDR1 SGHTA, CDR2 FQGNSA. This CDR3 region has 15 residues. The CDR3: CASSLRPGQNYGYTF. The CDR3 DNA sequence: TGTGCCAGCAGCTTACGACCGGGACAGAACTATGGCTACACCTTC.

The chain combines TRBV29-1 with TRBJ1-2; D not certain. The germline CDR1 and CDR2 sequences are SQVTM and ANQGSEA. CDR3 length: 13 residues. V lost 7 bases and J lost 1, with 13 bases in between. CDR3 in amino acids: CSAGREGNYGYTF. DNA of the CDR3: TGCAGCGCCGGGAGGGAGGGTAACTATGGCTACACCTTC.

The chain combines TRBV6-5 with TRBJ2-7; 9 bases agree with TRBD1. The germline gives CDR1 MNHEY, CDR2 SVGAGI. After removal of 2 bases from V and 5 bases from J, the junction contained 7 bases not matched to a gene. This CDR3 region has 15 residues. The CDR3 region has the DNA TGTGCCAGCAGTTACCAGGGACAGGGTATGGACGAGCAGTACTTC. This encodes CASSYQGQGMDEQYF.

The genes are TRBV9 and TRBJ1-2, with D perhaps TRBD1 (5 bases). Germline V gene data show CDR1 as SGDLS and CDR2 as YYNGEE. Trimming removed 2 bases at V and 4 bases at J, with 24 bases between. CDR3 length equals 18 residues. The CDR3 loop reads CASSVTRDGLSRGYGYTF. The CDR3 DNA sequence: TGTGCCAGCAGCGTCACCCGGGACGGACTAAGTCGGGGCTATGGCTACACCTTC.

The chain uses TRBV10-1 and TRBJ1-1, with unresolved D. Trimming removed 8 bases at V and 1 base at J, with 14 bases between. Germline CDR1 is WNHNN and CDR2 is SYGVQD (reference sequence). The CDR3 runs 14 residues. The CDR3 region is CASLLQARNTEAFF. The CDR3 nucleotides are TGCGCCAGCCTCCTTCAGGCCAGGAACACTGAAGCTTTCTTT.

The rearrangement joins TRBV2 to TRBJ2-7, with a tentative D call TRBD2 (5 bases). V dropped 7 bases and J dropped 0 bases, with 7 bases sitting between them. The CDR3 loop spans 12 amino acids. Germline CDR1 and CDR2: SNHLY and FYNNEI. The CDR3 sequence is CASTAGSYEQYF. CDR3 nucleotides: TGTGCCAGCACTGCGGGCTCCTACGAGCAGTACTTC.

In this sample, this clone turned up once. This chain links TRBV11-2 with TRBJ1-1; D is uncertain. This CDR3 contains 19 residues. Germline V CDR1 and CDR2: SGHAT, FQNNGV. Trimming stripped 3 bases from V and 1 base from J, with 24 bases between. The CDR3 loop is CASSLGLWSTDKGNTEAFF. CDR3 in DNA: TGTGCCAGCAGCTTGGGCCTGTGGTCCACCGATAAAGGGAACACTGAAGCTTTCTTT.

This chain links TRBV4-3 with TRBJ1-4, with a tentative D call TRBD1 (5 bases). With 0 bases removed from V and 4 bases from J, the gap between germline ends came to 12 bases. The CDR3 sequence is 16 residues long. Germline CDR1 is LGHNA and CDR2 is YSLEER. CDR3 DNA sequence: TGCGCCAGCAGCCAAGAAAGACAGATCCGTAATGAAAAACTGTTTTTT. It encodes CASSQERQIRNEKLFF.

The chain carries TRBV18 and TRBJ2-5, with D tentatively TRBD2 (5 bases). V was trimmed by 3 bases and J by 5 bases, leaving 7 bases between them. Germline V gene sequence: CDR1 KGHSH, CDR2 LQKENI. CDR3 size: 12 residues. For the CDR3, the DNA is TGTGCCAGCTCACCTCAGCGGGAGACCCAGTACTTC. Encoded protein: CASSPQRETQYF.

This clone was picked up a small number of times. The chain carries TRBV5-4 and TRBJ1-6, with 10 bases aligning to TRBD1. V lost 0 bases to trimming and J lost 7 bases; unmatched junction nucleotides: 1. This CDR3 contains 15 residues. CDR1 is SGHNT, CDR2 YYREEE, per germline (reference sequence). The CDR3 DNA reads TGTGCCAGCAGCTTGGGGGGACAGGGGAATTCACCCCTCCACTTT. It translates to CASSLGGQGNSPLHF.

The chain links TRBV9 to TRBJ2-5, with TRBD2 matching 10 bases. Germline CDR1 SGDLS, CDR2 YYNGEE. J was trimmed by 1 base and V by 2 bases; bases with no gene match: 5. This CDR3 contains 16 residues. As DNA, the CDR3 is TGTGCCAGCAGCGTGACCGGGACTAGCGTCCAAGAGACCCAGTACTTC. It encodes CASSVTGTSVQETQYF.

CDR3 sequence reads: CASKVPGSGNTIYF. CDR3 coding DNA: TGTGCCAGCAAGGTCCCGGGCTCTGGAAACACCATATATTTT. The chain employs TRBV6-5 and TRBJ1-3; D gene uncertain. Trimming pared 7 bases from V and 0 bases from J, leaving 10 bases between. CDR1 is MNHEY and CDR2 is SVGAGI in the germline V gene. The CDR3 length is 14 residues.